One T cell receptor (beta chain) is described in this entry. What it recognizes is unknown. Adult donors, all healthy and HIV-negative, had no recent acute infections or vaccinations. Each donor was a Caucasian adult residing in Nashville, Tennessee. When replicate PCRs were run on unsorted PBMC, they used 300 ng DNA, 25,000 to 30,000 T cell genomes. This table comes from immunoSEQ multiplex PCR, and its TCRdb copy is limited to in-frame clones, with some not included. There are 520,000 or so clones in the sample; about four fifths occur only once, and roughly 13% lies in the top ten. The V gene lost 2 bases and the J gene lost 1 base, with 13 bases spanning the gap. CDR3 length: 16 amino acids. The germline V gene encodes CDR1 MNHEY and CDR2 SVGAGI. This sample was taken from a study of shared clonotypes between healthy human individuals. Study findings and constraints: Limitation of the genetic and exposure-history diversity represented came from the few donors.

V and J are TRBV6-5 and TRBJ2-3; D may be TRBD1 (6 bases). The sequence came from a woman in her 40s in good health. Some clones in this sample may be carry-over from other donors' samples. Source material: PBMCs. The CDR3 nucleotides read TGTGCCAGCAGTTACGGGTACGAGGGGGGCACAGATACGCAGTATTTT. It translates to CASSYGYEGGTDTQYF.